These 29 T cell receptor beta chains were all obtained from the same sample, sequenced in a study of shared clonotypes between healthy human individuals. Clones were sequenced by immunoSEQ multiplex PCR, and TCRdb holds only the in-frame ones, with some missing. The table has some 790,000 clones, 55% to 80% seen once. The sequencing input was memory CD4+ T cells sorted from blood. Noted subset: CD45RA-negative fraction. All receptors derive from a woman aged 25 to 39 in good health.

In regard to this clone: Other DNA sequences of this sample code for an identical CDR3. The genes are TRBV18 and TRBJ2-5; D remains ambiguous. The CDR3 is made up of 13 amino acids. The germline V and J ends were trimmed by 0 bases and 4 bases, with 6 bases remaining between them. Germline CDR1 KGHSH, CDR2 LQKENI. Here the CDR3 reads CASSPPGRETQYF. The CDR3 DNA reads TGTGCCAGCTCACCACCGGGTCGAGAGACCCAGTACTTC.

The chain is built from TRBV9 and TRBJ2-7, with 13 nucleotides matching TRBD2. In germline, CDR1 is SGDLS, CDR2 YYNGEE. The CDR3 sequence is 15 residues long. Trimming removed 4 bases from V and 4 bases from J; junction bases left unmatched: 5. The CDR3 DNA sequence: TGTGCCAGCAGCTTTGGGACTAGCGGGGATTACGAGCAGTACTTC. It is translated as CASSFGTSGDYEQYF. The full variable domain, completed using reference TRBV9 and TRBJ2-7, is DSGVTQTPKHLITATGQRVTLRCSPRSGDLSVYWYQQSLDQGLQFLIQYYNGEERAKGNILERFSAQQFPDLHSELNLSSLELGDSALYFCASSFGTSGDYEQYFGPGTRLTVT.

This clone was seen a handful of times. The chain couples TRBV14 to TRBJ1-2; possible D gene TRBD1, 5 bases. V gave up 1 base and J gave up 4 bases, with 13 bases separating them. The germline gives CDR1 SGHDN, CDR2 FVKESK. CDR3 size: 15 residues. CDR3 sequence (DNA): TGTGCCAGCAGCCAAGGGCAGGGAATCGGCTATGGCTACACCTTC. Translating gives CASSQGQGIGYGYTF. Based on the CDR3 plus reference TRBV14 and TRBJ1-2, the full variable domain is EAGVTQFPSHSVIEKGQTVTLRCDPISGHDNLYWYRRVMGKEIKFLLHFVKESKQDESGMPNNRFLAERTGGTYSTLKVQPAELEDSGVYFCASSQGQGIGYGYTFGSGTRLTVV.

The rearrangement links TRBV6-1 to TRBJ2-3; D is unresolved. V dropped 2 bases and J dropped 0 bases, with 6 bases sitting between them. The germline V gene encodes CDR1 MNHNS and CDR2 SASEGT. The CDR3 loop spans 14 amino acids. CDR3 in DNA: TGTGCCAGCAGTGAAATGTCTAGCACAGATACGCAGTATTTT. It is translated as CASSEMSSTDTQYF.

This clone was counted many times. CDR3 in amino acids: CASRSGGTQYF. The CDR3 DNA is TGCGCCAGCAGATCCGGGGGGACCCAGTACTTC. The chain carries TRBV5-1 and TRBJ2-5; a possible D gene is TRBD2 (6 bases). V lost 5 bases and J lost 7, with 9 bases in between. Germline loops: CDR1 SGHRS, CDR2 YFSETQ. This CDR3 has 11 amino acids.

V is TRBV7-8 and J is TRBJ2-7, with 7 bases lining up with TRBD1. V gave up 2 bases and J gave up 2 bases; unmatched junction bases: 6. Germline CDR1 and CDR2: SGHVS and FQNEAQ. The CDR3 spans 15 residues. CDR3 protein: CASSLPWQGAYEQYF. DNA for the CDR3: TGTGCCAGCAGCTTACCCTGGCAGGGGGCCTACGAGCAGTACTTC.

This clone was recorded at least ten times. The chain employs TRBV7-9 and TRBJ2-1, with D unclear. Germline V lookup: CDR1 SEHNR, CDR2 FQNEAQ (reference sequence). The CDR3 runs 15 residues. V lost 5 bases and J lost 4, with 15 bases in between. The DNA of the CDR3 is TGTGCCAGCAGCCCCGGTGCTTCGACTTACAATGAGCAGTTCTTC. Amino acid sequence: CASSPGASTYNEQFF.

The V gene is TRBV27, the J gene TRBJ2-7, with D possibly TRBD1 on 5 matching bases. Germline assignment: CDR1 MNHEY and CDR2 SMNVEV (reference sequence). V was trimmed by 6 bases and J by 4 bases, leaving 19 bases between them. The CDR3 consists of 15 residues. The CDR3 is CASRQDNNLAYEQYF. CDR3 bases: TGTGCCAGCAGGCAGGACAACAACCTCGCGTACGAGCAGTACTTC.

The chain has TRBV28 and TRBJ1-5; D ambiguous. Trimming removed 6 bases from V and 0 bases from J, with 15 bases in between. The germline gives CDR1 MDHEN, CDR2 SYDVKM. CDR3 length: 16 residues. The CDR3 protein is CASRTGGSGSNQPQHF. The CDR3, as DNA: TGTGCCAGCAGGACGGGAGGGAGTGGTAGCAATCAGCCCCAGCATTTT.

This chain connects TRBV5-1 to TRBJ2-7; D perhaps matches TRBD1 (6 bases). Trimming cost V 4 bases and J 7 bases, with 18 bases left between them. Per the germline V gene, CDR1 is SGHRS and CDR2 is YFSETQ. The CDR3 totals 14 residues. The CDR3 region has the DNA TGCGCCAGCAGCCAAAGGGGGACCACTTGGGAGCAGTACTTC. Encoded protein: CASSQRGTTWEQYF.

The gene calls are TRBV4-1 and TRBJ2-3, with 10 bases aligning to TRBD2. The germline CDR1 and CDR2 sequences are MGHRA and YSYEKL. Trimming took 4 bases from V and 0 from J; bases not matched to a gene: 10. This CDR3 contains 18 residues. The CDR3 DNA is TGCGCCAGCAGCCGACGGAGCGGGAGGGCGGATAGCACAGATACGCAGTATTTT. It is translated as CASSRRSGRADSTDTQYF.

This clone was detected a few times. The chain links TRBV7-3 to TRBJ2-1; the match to TRBD2 covers 9 bases. CDR1 is SGHTA, CDR2 FQGTGA, per germline. Trimming at V came to 5 bases and at J to 4 bases, leaving 6 bases not matched to a gene. The CDR3 has 15 residues. CDR3 sequence reads: CASSPRTSAYNEQFF. Written as DNA, the CDR3 is TGTGCCAGCAGCCCCAGGACTAGCGCGTACAATGAGCAGTTCTTC.

A single count supports this clone. CDR3 nucleotide sequence: TGTGCCAGTTCACATGGGGGGTCTGAAGCTTTCTTT. It specifies CASSHGGSEAFF. This chain links TRBV11-2 with TRBJ1-1, with D tentatively TRBD1 (5 bases). CDR3 size: 12 residues. CDR1 is SGHAT and CDR2 is FQNNGV in the germline V gene. V lost 9 bases and J 6 bases, leaving 14 bases between the germline ends.

The sample holds one count of this clone. The rearrangement joins TRBV27 to TRBJ2-2; D uncertain. The CDR3 has 13 amino acids. CDR1 is MNHEY, CDR2 SMNVEV, per germline (reference sequence). V was pared by 6 bases and J by 1 base, with 6 bases between. The CDR3 DNA is TGTGCCAGCAGGGGGATGAACACCGGGGAGCTGTTTTTT. It encodes CASRGMNTGELFF.

The V and J genes are TRBV27 and TRBJ1-1; D is possibly TRBD1 (5 bases). The CDR3 is 16 amino acids. V lost 4 bases and J lost 10, with 25 bases in between. CDR1 and CDR2 from the germline V gene are MNHEY and SMNVEV (reference sequence). CDR3 in DNA: TGTGCCAGCAGTTCGGCGGGGCGCGGTTCTATCCGTGGAGCTTTCTTT. Its translation: CASSSAGRGSIRGAFF.

The chain is built from TRBV6-1 and TRBJ2-3; TRBD1 might be the D (6 bases). The CDR3 is 13 residues long. Between the trimmed V and J ends, which lost 6 bases and 6 bases, there was a span of 13 bases. CDR1 is MNHNS, CDR2 SASEGT, per germline. The CDR3, as DNA: TGTGCCAGCAGCCAGGGGCGTCCGGATACGCAGTATTTT. Protein: CASSQGRPDTQYF.

This clone showed up just a few times. The chain combines TRBV7-2 with TRBJ2-3; D gene unclear. Between the trimmed V and J ends, which lost 1 base and 3 bases, there was a span of 5 bases. CDR3 size: 13 residues. Per the germline V gene, CDR1 is SGHTA and CDR2 is FQGNSA. The CDR3 protein is CASSLVGTDTQYF. The CDR3 nucleotides are TGTGCCAGCAGCTTAGTAGGGACAGATACGCAGTATTTT.

The V gene is TRBV5-1, the J gene TRBJ2-1, with 7 bases that match TRBD2. The germline V gene encodes CDR1 SGHRS and CDR2 YFSETQ. The CDR3 has 14 amino acids. V shed 5 bases and J 7 bases; nucleotides not matched to a gene: 9. CDR3 DNA: TGCGCCAGCAGACCTGCGGGACTAATTAATGAGCAGTTCTTC. Residues: CASRPAGLINEQFF.

This clone occurred a few times. This chain joins TRBV9 and TRBJ2-7; D may be TRBD2 (5 bases). This CDR3 is 15 amino acids long. Per germline, CDR1 SGDLS and CDR2 YYNGEE. Trimming pared 4 bases from V and 2 bases from J, leaving 16 bases between. The CDR3 is CASSSSPSAPYEQYF. CDR3 DNA sequence: TGTGCCAGCAGCTCTAGCCCCTCAGCGCCCTACGAGCAGTACTTC.

This clone was seen only once. V is TRBV27 and J is TRBJ2-5; 12 nucleotides line up with TRBD2. The V segment lost 8 bases and the J segment 5 bases; nucleotides outside the gene matches: 30. The CDR3 spans 22 residues. Germline V lookup: CDR1 MNHEY, CDR2 SMNVEV (reference sequence). The CDR3 nucleotides are TGTGCCAGCCAGCGGGGCAGGGGTGCTAAGACTAGCGGGAGAATCGACGTGGAGACCCAGTACTTC. Protein sequence: CASQRGRGAKTSGRIDVETQYF.

This clone has a single count. This chain connects TRBV5-4 to TRBJ2-4; no definite D call. V was shortened by 4 bases and J by 7 bases, with 18 bases between the two germline ends. This CDR3 spans 15 amino acids. CDR1 and CDR2 (germline): SGHNT, YYREEE (reference sequence). CDR3 coding DNA: TGTGCCAGCAGCGATCGTAAGGGTCTGTCGAACATTCAGTACTTC. Translated, it gives CASSDRKGLSNIQYF. The variable domain in full, with the rest retrieved from reference TRBV5-4 and TRBJ2-4, is ETGVTQSPTHLIKTRGQQVTLRCSSQSGHNTVSWYQQALGQGPQFIFQYYREEENGRGNFPPRFSGLQFPNYSSELNVNALELDDSALYLCASSDRKGLSNIQYFGAGTRLSVL.

The chain has TRBV6-4 and TRBJ2-1, with D possibly TRBD2 on 5 matching bases. The CDR3 consists of 14 residues. V was cut by 4 bases and J by 4 bases, with 11 bases left in between. Germline assignment: CDR1 MRHNA and CDR2 SNTAGT. The CDR3 loop reads CASSVTGKYNEQFF. Written as DNA, the CDR3 is TGTGCCAGCAGTGTTACGGGGAAGTACAATGAGCAGTTCTTC.

The chain has TRBV2 and TRBJ2-1; 8 bases are a match to TRBD1. V shed 2 bases and J 9 bases; nucleotides not matched to a gene: 9. CDR3 length: 15 residues. Germline loops: CDR1 SNHLY, CDR2 FYNNEI. CDR3 residues: CASSERTGPVSEQFF. In DNA, the CDR3 is TGTGCCAGCAGTGAAAGGACAGGGCCCGTTTCTGAGCAGTTCTTC.

The V and J genes are TRBV9 and TRBJ1-4; D remains unclear. The CDR3 contains 15 residues. With 4 bases removed from V and 8 bases from J, the gap between germline ends came to 18 bases. From germline, CDR1 is SGDLS and CDR2 YYNGEE. This chain's CDR3 is CASSPAPGVGEKLFF. The CDR3 DNA sequence: TGTGCCAGCAGCCCAGCCCCCGGGGTTGGGGAAAAACTGTTTTTT.

The chain couples TRBV6-5 to TRBJ2-7, with D hard to call. The CDR3 runs 13 residues. The germline V gene encodes CDR1 MNHEY and CDR2 SVGAGI. V lost 0 bases to trimming and J lost 5 bases, with 8 bases between them. CDR3 in DNA: TGTGCCAGCAGTTACTCTTTTTCCCACGAGCAGTACTTC. Translating it yields CASSYSFSHEQYF.

This clone was observed a few times. The genes are TRBV7-9 and TRBJ1-3; no reliable D call. Trimming took off 5 bases at V and 8 bases at J, with 10 bases between the two ends. Germline loops: CDR1 SEHNR, CDR2 FQNEAQ (reference sequence). The CDR3 has 12 amino acids. CDR3 region: CASSPAGHTIYF. DNA of the CDR3: TGTGCCAGCAGCCCGGCTGGTCACACCATATATTTT.

The V gene is TRBV7-6, the J gene TRBJ2-1; perhaps TRBD2 as D (5 bases). The CDR3 length is 13 residues. V was pared by 5 bases and J by 4 bases, with 9 bases between. CDR1 is SGHVS and CDR2 is FNYEAQ in the germline V gene. CDR3 coding DNA: TGTGCCAGCAGCGGAGGACTGTACAATGAGCAGTTCTTC. Translated: CASSGGLYNEQFF.

The chain links TRBV5-1 to TRBJ2-3; maybe TRBD1 (6 bases). The length of the CDR3 is 15 residues. The V end was cut by 4 bases, the J end by 1 base, with 13 bases between. The germline V gene encodes CDR1 SGHRS and CDR2 YFSETQ. The CDR3 region is CASSPYRQGTDTQYF. For the CDR3, the DNA is TGCGCCAGCAGCCCTTATCGACAGGGCACAGATACGCAGTATTTT.

This clone appeared a few times. The chain carries TRBV7-9 and TRBJ2-3; D gene ambiguous. The CDR3 totals 15 residues. V lost 5 bases and J lost 4, with 16 bases in between. CDR1 and CDR2 (germline): SEHNR, FQNEAQ (reference sequence). The CDR3 here is CASSPQLSPADTQYF. Here the CDR3 DNA reads TGTGCCAGCAGCCCACAACTAAGCCCCGCAGATACGCAGTATTTT.